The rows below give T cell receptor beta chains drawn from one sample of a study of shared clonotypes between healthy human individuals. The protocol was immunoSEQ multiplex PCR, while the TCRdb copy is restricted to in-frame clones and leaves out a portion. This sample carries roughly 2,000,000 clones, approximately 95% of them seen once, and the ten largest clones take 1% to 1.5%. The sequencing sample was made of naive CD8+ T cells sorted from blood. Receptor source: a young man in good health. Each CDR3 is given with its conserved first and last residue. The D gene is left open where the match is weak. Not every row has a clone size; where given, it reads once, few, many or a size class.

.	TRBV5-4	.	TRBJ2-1	TGTGCCAGCATGGGAGCCTGGCCGTACCATGAGCAGTTCTTC	CASMGAWPYHEQFF
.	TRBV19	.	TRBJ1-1	TGTGCCAGTAGTAACGGACCGAACACTGAAGCTTTCTTT	CASSNGPNTEAFF
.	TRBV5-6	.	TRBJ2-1	TGTGCCAGCAGCTTGGGGGCGGGGCCGGGCAATGAGCAGTTCTTC	CASSLGAGPGNEQFF
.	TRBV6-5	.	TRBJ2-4	TGTGCCAGCAGTCACAGCGTTATTGAAAACATTCAGTACTTC	CASSHSVIENIQYF
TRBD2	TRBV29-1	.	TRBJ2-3	TGCAGCGTGACGGGACTCCCGGGACTAGCGGTGACCACAGATACGCAGTATTTT	CSVTGLPGLAVTTDTQYF
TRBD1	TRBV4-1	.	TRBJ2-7	TGCGCCAGCAGCCAAGAGACAGGGCCGAACCGCTACGAGCAGTACTTC	CASSQETGPNRYEQYF
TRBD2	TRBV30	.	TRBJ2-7	TGTGCCTGTAGCCGGGACTACTCCTACGAGCAGTACTTC	CACSRDYSYEQYF
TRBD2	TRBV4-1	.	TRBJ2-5	TGCGCCAGCAGCCCCGTACCACTAGCGGACCAAGAGACCCAGTACTTC	CASSPVPLADQETQYF
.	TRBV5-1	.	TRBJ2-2	TGCGCCAGCAGCTTGAATAACGCCGGGGAGCTGTTTTTT	CASSLNNAGELFF
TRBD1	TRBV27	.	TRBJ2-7	TGTGCCAGCAGTAAGACAGGGGGCTACGAGCAGTACTTC	CASSKTGGYEQYF
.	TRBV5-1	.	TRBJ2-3	TGCGCCAGCAACGTTGTGATGGGCACAGATACGCAGTATTTT	CASNVVMGTDTQYF
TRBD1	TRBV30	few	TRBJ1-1	TGTGCCTCCACGGGTACCGACAGGGCCGGATATGGAGCTTTCTTT	CASTGTDRAGYGAFF
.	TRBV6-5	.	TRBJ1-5	TGTGCCAGCAGTTACTCGTGGGGTGAGGCTCAGCCCCAGCATTTT	CASSYSWGEAQPQHF
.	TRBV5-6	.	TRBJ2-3	TGTGCCAGCAGTGCGACAGATAGCACAGATACGCAGTATTTT	CASSATDSTDTQYF
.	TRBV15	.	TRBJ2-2	TGTGCCACCAGCAGAGAGCGCCTAGCGCTTAACACCGGGGAGCTGTTTTTT	CATSRERLALNTGELFF
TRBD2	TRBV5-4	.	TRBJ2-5	TGTGCCAGCAGCTTGGAAACTAGCGGCCAAGAGACCCAGTACTTC	CASSLETSGQETQYF
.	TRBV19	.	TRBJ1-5	TGTGCCAGTAGTAAAGGGAGCCAGCCCCAGCATTTT	CASSKGSQPQHF
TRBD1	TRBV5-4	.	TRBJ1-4	TGTGCCAGCAGCGCCAACAGGGGGACTAATGAAAAACTGTTTTTT	CASSANRGTNEKLFF
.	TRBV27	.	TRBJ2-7	TGTGCCAGCAGTTTACCGGGAAGGTACGAGCAGTACTTC	CASSLPGRYEQYF
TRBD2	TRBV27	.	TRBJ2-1	TGTGCCAGCAGTTTACTAGCGGCAAACAATGAGCAGTTCTTC	CASSLLAANNEQFF
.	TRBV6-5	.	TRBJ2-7	TGTGCCAGCAGTCGGGAAGGCCTTTCCTACGAGCAGTACTTC	CASSREGLSYEQYF
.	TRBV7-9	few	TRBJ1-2	TGTGCCAGCAGCTTAGCAGGGAATGGCTACACCTTC	CASSLAGNGYTF
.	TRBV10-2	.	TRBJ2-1	TGCGCCAGCACCGATATGGGTGAGCAGTTCTTC	CASTDMGEQFF
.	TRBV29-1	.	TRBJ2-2	TGCAGCGTTGAACGGGAGTACACCGGGGAGCTGTTTTTT	CSVEREYTGELFF
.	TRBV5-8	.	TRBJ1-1	TGTGCCAGCAGCTTGGAACAGATGAACACTGAAGCTTTCTTT	CASSLEQMNTEAFF
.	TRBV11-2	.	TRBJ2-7	TGTGCCAGCAGCTCTCTGAGGATAGAGCAGTACTTC	CASSSLRIEQYF
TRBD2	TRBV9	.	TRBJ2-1	TGTGCCAGCAGCGACTCCGGGACTAGCGGCTACAATGAGCAGTTCTTC	CASSDSGTSGYNEQFF
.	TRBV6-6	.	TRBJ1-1	TGTGCCAGCAGTTTGGCGGCCGATGAAGCTTTCTTT	CASSLAADEAFF
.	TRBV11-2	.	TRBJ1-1	TGTGCCAGCAGCCTCGGATCGATTGAAGCTTTCTTT	CASSLGSIEAFF
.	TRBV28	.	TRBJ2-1	TGTGCCAGCAGTTTGGTCGGGGGACCCAACAATGAGCAGTTCTTC	CASSLVGGPNNEQFF
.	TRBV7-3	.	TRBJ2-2	TGTGCCAGCAGCCCCCGGGACGGCTCCGGCGGGGAGCTGTTTTTT	CASSPRDGSGGELFF
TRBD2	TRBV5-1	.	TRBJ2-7	TGCGCCAGCAGCTTGGCCCTAGCGGGGCCGGGTTACGAGCAGTACTTC	CASSLALAGPGYEQYF
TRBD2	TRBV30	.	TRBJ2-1	TGTGCGGGCTCCAGGACTAGCTCCTACAATGAGCAGTTCTTC	CAGSRTSSYNEQFF
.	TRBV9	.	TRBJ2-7	TGTGCCAGCAGCGCCGGATACGAGCAGTACTTC	CASSAGYEQYF
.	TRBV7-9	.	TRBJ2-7	TGTGCCAGCACCGTCGGTGGGAGGCACGAGCAGTACTTC	CASTVGGRHEQYF
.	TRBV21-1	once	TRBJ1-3	TGTGCCAGCAGCAAAGCCAGGAACACCATATATTTT	CASSKARNTIYF
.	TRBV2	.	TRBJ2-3	TGTGCCAGCAGCCCCCGATCTAGCGTTCCAGATACGCAGTATTTT	CASSPRSSVPDTQYF
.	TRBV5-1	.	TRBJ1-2	TGCGCCAGCAGCTCCCTAGAGGGAGCTAACTATGGCTACACCTTC	CASSSLEGANYGYTF
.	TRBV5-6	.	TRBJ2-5	TGTGCCAGCAGTTTAGGGTTTCGGGAGACCCAGTACTTC	CASSLGFRETQYF
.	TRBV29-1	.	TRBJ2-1	TGCAGCGTTGAAGATGTTCGGGGCTCCTACAATGAGCAGTTCTTC	CSVEDVRGSYNEQFF
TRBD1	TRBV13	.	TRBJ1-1	TGTGCCAGCAGCTGGACAGGGTGGACTGAAGCTTTCTTT	CASSWTGWTEAFF
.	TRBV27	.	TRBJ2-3	TGTGCCAGCAGTTTGGACCAACCTCACACAGATACGCAGTATTTT	CASSLDQPHTDTQYF
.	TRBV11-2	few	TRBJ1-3	TGTGCCAGCAGTTTACCGGGACCCGGAAACACCATATATTTT	CASSLPGPGNTIYF
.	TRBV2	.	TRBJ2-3	TGTGCCAGCCTCTCCTTATTAGATACGCAGTATTTT	CASLSLLDTQYF
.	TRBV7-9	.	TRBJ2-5	TGTGCCAGCAGCGTCAGCCTTAGCGGAGACCAAGAGACCCAGTACTTC	CASSVSLSGDQETQYF